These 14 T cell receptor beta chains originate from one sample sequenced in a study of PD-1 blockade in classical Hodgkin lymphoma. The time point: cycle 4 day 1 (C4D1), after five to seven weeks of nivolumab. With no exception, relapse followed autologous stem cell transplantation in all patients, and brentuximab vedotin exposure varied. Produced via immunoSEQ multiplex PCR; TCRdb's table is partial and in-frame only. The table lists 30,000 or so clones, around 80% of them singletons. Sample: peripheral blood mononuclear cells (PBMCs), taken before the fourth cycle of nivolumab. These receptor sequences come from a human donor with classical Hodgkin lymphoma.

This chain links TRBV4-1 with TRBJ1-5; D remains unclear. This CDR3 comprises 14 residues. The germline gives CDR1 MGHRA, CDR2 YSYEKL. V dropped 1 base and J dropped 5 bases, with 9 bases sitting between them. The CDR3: CASSQVGSDQPQHF. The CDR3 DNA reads TGCGCCAGCAGCCAAGTGGGGTCGGATCAGCCCCAGCATTTT.

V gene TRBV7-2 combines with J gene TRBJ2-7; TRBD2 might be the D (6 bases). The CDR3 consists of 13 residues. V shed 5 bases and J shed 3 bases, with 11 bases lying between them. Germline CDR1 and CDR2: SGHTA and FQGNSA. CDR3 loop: CASSRVEGYEQYF. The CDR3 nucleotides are TGTGCCAGCAGCCGAGTGGAGGGCTACGAGCAGTACTTC.

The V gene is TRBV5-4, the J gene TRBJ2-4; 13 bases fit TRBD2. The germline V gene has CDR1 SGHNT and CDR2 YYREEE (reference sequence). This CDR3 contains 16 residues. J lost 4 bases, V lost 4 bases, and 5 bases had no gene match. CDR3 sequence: CASSTLTSGGKNIQYF. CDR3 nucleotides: TGTGCCAGCAGCACTCTGACTAGCGGGGGGAAAAACATTCAGTACTTC.

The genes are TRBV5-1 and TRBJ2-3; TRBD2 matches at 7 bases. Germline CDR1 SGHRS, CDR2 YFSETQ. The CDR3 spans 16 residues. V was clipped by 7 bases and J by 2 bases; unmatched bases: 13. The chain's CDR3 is CASAWGAGSLTDTQYF. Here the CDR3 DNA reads TGCGCCAGCGCTTGGGGAGCGGGGTCACTCACAGATACGCAGTATTTT.

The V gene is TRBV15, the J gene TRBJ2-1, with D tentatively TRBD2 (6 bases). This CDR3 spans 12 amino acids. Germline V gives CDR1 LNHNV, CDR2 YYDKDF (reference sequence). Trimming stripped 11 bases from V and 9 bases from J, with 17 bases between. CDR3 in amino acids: CASARGTSEQFF. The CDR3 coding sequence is TGTGCCTCGGCCCGCGGGACGAGTGAGCAGTTCTTC.

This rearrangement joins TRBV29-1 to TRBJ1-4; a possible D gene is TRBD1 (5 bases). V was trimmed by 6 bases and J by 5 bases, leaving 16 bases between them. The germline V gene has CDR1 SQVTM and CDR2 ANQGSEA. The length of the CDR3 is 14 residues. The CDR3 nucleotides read TGCAGCGTGGGGGGTGAGAGACTGAATGAAAAACTGTTTTTT. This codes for CSVGGERLNEKLFF. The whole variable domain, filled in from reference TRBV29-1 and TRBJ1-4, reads SAVISQKPSRDICQRGTSLTIQCQVDSQVTMMFWYRQQPGQSLTLIATANQGSEATYESGFVIDKFPISRPNLTFSTLTVSNMSPEDSSIYLCSVGGERLNEKLFFGSGTQLSVL.

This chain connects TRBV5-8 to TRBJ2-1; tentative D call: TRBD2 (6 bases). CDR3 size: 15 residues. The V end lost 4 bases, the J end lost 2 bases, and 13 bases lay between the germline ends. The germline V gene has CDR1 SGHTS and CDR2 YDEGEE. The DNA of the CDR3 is TGTGCCAGCAGCAGTAGCGGAGGAGCCTACAATGAGCAGTTCTTC. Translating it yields CASSSSGGAYNEQFF.

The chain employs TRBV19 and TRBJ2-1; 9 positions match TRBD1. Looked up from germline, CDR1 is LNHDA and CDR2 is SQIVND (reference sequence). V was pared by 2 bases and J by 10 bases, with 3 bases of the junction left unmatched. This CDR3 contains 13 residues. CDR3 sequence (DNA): TGTGCCAGTAGTATAACAGGGGGCGGCGAGCAGTTCTTC. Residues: CASSITGGGEQFF.

CDR3 in DNA: TGTGCCAGCAGTTACGAGGTAGATAATAACTATGGCTACACCTTC. Residues: CASSYEVDNNYGYTF. This rearrangement joins TRBV6-5 to TRBJ1-2; no clear D. The V end lost 2 bases, the J end lost 1 base, and 11 bases lay between the germline ends. CDR1 is MNHEY and CDR2 is SVGAGI in the germline V gene. The CDR3 runs 15 residues.

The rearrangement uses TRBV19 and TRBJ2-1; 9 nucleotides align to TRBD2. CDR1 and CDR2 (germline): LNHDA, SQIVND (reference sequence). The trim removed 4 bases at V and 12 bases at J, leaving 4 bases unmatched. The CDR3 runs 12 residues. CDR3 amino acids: CASSTRTSAQFF. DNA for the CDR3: TGTGCCAGTAGTACCCGGACTAGCGCGCAGTTCTTC.

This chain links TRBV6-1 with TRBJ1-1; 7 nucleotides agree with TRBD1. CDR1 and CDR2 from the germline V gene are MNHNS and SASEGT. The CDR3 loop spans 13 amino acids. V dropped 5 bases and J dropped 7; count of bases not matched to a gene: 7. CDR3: CASSKTGSLEAFF. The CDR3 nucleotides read TGTGCCAGCAGTAAGACAGGGAGCCTTGAAGCTTTCTTT.

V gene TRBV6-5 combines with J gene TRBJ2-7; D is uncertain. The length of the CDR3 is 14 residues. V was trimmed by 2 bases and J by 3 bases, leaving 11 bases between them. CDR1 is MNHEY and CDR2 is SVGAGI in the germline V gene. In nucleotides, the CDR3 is TGTGCCAGCAGTTACGACGGCAGGAGCTACGAGCAGTACTTC. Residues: CASSYDGRSYEQYF.

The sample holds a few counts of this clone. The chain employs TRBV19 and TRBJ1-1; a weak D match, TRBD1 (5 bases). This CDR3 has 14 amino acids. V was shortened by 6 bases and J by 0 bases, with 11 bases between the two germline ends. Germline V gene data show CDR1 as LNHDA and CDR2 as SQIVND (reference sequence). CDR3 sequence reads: CASSTGFLNTEAFF. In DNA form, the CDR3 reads TGTGCCAGTAGCACAGGATTTTTGAACACTGAAGCTTTCTTT.

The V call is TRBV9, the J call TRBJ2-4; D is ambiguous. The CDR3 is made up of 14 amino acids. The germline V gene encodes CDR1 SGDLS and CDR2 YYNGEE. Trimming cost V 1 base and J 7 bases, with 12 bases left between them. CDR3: CASSVFSSGNIQYF. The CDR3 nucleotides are TGTGCCAGCAGCGTATTCTCAAGTGGGAACATTCAGTACTTC.